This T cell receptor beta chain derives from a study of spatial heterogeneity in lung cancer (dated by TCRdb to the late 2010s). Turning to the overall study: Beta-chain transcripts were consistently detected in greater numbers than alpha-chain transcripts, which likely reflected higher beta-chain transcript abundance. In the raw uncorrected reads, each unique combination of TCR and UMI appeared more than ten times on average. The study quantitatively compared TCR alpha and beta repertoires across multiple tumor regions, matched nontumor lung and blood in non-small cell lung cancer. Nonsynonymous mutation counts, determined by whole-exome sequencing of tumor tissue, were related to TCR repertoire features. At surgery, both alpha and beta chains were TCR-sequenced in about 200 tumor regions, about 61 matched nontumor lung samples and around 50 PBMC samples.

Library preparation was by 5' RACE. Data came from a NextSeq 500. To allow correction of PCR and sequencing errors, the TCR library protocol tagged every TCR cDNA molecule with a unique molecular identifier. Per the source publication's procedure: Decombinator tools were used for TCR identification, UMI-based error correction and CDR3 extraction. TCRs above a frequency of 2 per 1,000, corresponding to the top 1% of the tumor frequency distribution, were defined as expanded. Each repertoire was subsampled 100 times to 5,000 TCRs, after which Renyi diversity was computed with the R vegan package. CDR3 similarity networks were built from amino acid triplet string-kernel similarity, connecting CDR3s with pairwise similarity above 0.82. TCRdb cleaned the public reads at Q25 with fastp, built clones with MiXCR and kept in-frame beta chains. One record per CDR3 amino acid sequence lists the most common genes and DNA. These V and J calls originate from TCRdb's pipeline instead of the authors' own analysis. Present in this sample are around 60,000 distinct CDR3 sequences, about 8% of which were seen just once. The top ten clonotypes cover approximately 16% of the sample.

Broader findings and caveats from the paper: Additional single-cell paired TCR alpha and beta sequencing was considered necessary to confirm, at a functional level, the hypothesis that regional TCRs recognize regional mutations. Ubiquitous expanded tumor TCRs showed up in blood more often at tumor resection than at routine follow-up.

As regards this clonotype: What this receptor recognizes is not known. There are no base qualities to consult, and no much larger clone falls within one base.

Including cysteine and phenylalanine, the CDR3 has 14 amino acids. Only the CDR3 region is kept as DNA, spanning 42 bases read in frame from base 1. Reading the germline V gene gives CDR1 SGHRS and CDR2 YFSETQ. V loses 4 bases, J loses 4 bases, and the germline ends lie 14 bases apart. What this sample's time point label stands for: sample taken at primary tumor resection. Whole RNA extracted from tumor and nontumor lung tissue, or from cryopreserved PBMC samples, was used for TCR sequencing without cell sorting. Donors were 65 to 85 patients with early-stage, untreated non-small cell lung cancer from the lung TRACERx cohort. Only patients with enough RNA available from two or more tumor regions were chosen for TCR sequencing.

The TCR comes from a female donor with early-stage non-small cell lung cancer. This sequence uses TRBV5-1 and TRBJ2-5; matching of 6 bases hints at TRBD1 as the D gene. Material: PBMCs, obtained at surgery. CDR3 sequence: CASSMMGALETQYF. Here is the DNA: TGCGCCAGCAGCATGATGGGGGCCTTAGAGACCCAGTACTTC. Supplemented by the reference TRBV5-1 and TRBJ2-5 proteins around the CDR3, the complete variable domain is KAGVTQTPRYLIKTRGQQVTLSCSPISGHRSVSWYQQTPGQGLQFLFEYFSETQRNKGNFPGRFSGRQFSNSRSEMNVSTLELGDSALYLCASSMMGALETQYFGPGTRLLVL.